This is a list of T cell receptor beta chains from one sample in a study of blood T cells in healthy people across ages. TCRdb re-called the 5' RACE reads through MiXCR, storing one row per CDR3 protein. There are some 930,000 distinct CDR3 sequences in the sample; around 29% occur only once, and 10% to 13% lies in the top ten. The same data also went into a second study, on T cells of mothers and their children.

Sequencing was performed on blood. These receptors were collected from a woman between 40 and 55 years old in good health. Both conserved end residues are part of each CDR3. Where a row states a size, it is once, few, many or the class of an expanded clone; other rows omit it.

CDR3aa | abundance | j_gene | v_gene | len
CTSSTGTGDSEGYTF | - | TRBJ1-2 | TRBV18 | 15
CASSLGAGTSSYNEQFF | - | TRBJ2-1 | TRBV11-2 | 17
CASSLEEGNEQFF | few | TRBJ2-1 | TRBV5-1 | 13
CSARDPSGVNEQFF | many | TRBJ2-1 | TRBV20-1 | 14
CASSLQPGTAYNSPLHF | - | TRBJ1-6 | TRBV6-2/TRBV6-3 | 17
CASSDTGLIQETQYF | many | TRBJ2-5 | TRBV9 | 15
CASRWASGGGYTF | - | TRBJ1-2 | TRBV6-6 | 13
CASSLSHSGANSYERYF | - | TRBJ2-7 | TRBV7-8 | 17
CASSLRQGEQYF | - | - | TRBV28 | 12
CASSPYTEAFF | - | TRBJ1-1 | TRBV7-9 | 11
CASSRAGTPVAGNTIYF | few | TRBJ1-3 | TRBV4-3 | 17
CASSPGGSGGTEAFF | - | TRBJ1-1 | TRBV12-3/TRBV12-4 | 15
CASSPGKFDYGYTF | - | TRBJ1-2 | TRBV4-3 | 14
CATSDKTSRDTQYF | few | TRBJ2-3 | TRBV24-1 | 14
CASSAQLAGGPGANVLTF | - | TRBJ2-6 | TRBV2 | 18
CASRPLSGPNSPLHF | - | TRBJ1-6 | TRBV27 | 15
CATSFSGAHNEQFF | - | TRBJ2-1 | TRBV24-1 | 14
CAIGTSYEQYF | many | TRBJ2-7 | TRBV10-3 | 11
CASSQARGELHPYEQYF | many | TRBJ2-7 | TRBV4-3 | 17
CASSLPRQARNEKLFF | few | TRBJ1-4 | TRBV5-5 | 16
CASNGGLANQETQYF | - | TRBJ2-5 | TRBV28 | 15
CSGGGGYTDTQYF | few | TRBJ2-3 | TRBV20-1 | 13
CASTDRTGGGYEQYF | few | - | TRBV2 | 15
CASAREAFYEQYF | many | TRBJ2-7 | TRBV5-1 | 13
CASSGGTGFSGANVLTF | - | TRBJ2-6 | TRBV7-9 | 17
CASSHDTPDLYGYTF | - | TRBJ1-2 | TRBV27 | 15
CSSSGQDNSYEQYF | many | TRBJ2-7 | TRBV20-1 | 14
CASSGERGFGQPQHF | - | TRBJ1-5 | TRBV12-3/TRBV12-4 | 15
CASSMGLAGPTYNEQFF | - | TRBJ2-1 | TRBV19 | 17
CASSVDQTYQETQYF | few | TRBJ2-5 | TRBV9 | 15
CASSSYPQGARGSVTNEKLFF | few | TRBJ1-4 | TRBV7-6 | 21
CASSPRQGAPGDNTEAFF | - | TRBJ1-1 | TRBV18 | 18
CSVADGPYEQYF | - | - | TRBV29-1 | 12
CASSLMPYEQYF | many | TRBJ2-7 | TRBV12-3/TRBV12-4 | 12
CASSPQGGLNEQYF | - | TRBJ2-5 | TRBV18 | 14
CASSLGSPGGNNQPQHF | few | TRBJ1-5 | TRBV7-2 | 17
CSAARGHSEAFF | few | TRBJ1-1 | TRBV20-1 | 12
CASSQAGEKSIQYF | many | TRBJ2-4 | TRBV19 | 14
CASSSTSGGAYASYNEQFF | - | TRBJ2-1 | TRBV18 | 19
CASSLTSGEQFF | many | TRBJ2-1 | TRBV7-3 | 12